This T cell receptor (beta chain) was documented in a study of blood T cell repertoires in COVID-19. Study in general: Acute and convalescent COVID-19 specimens originated in the United States, Italy and Spain. Sources were T cells, B-cell-depleted T cells, or PBMCs; the material itself was cDNA or gDNA.

The J segment lost 0 bases and the V segment lost 6 bases, leaving 11 bases of the junction unmatched. The CDR3 covers 17 residues. CDR1 and CDR2 (germline): LNHDA, SQIVND (reference sequence). Per the original data handling: It was from reference gene primer amplification that nucleated cell counts were estimated. Some clones are missing from TCRdb's copy, which holds only in-frame ones; the method was immunoSEQ multiplex PCR. V, J and clone size are taken as reported in that table, and D and trimming were inferred from the DNA itself. The table shows 200,000 to 300,000 clones, with approximately 90% occurring only once.

This TCR derives from a woman between 35 and 50 years old with acute or convalescent COVID-19. The chain recombines TRBV19 with TRBJ2-1; TRBD1 matches at 7 bases. The sequencing input was peripheral blood. The CDR3 is CASSRQGTAPSYNEQFF. CDR3 coding DNA: TGTGCCAGTAGCCGACAGGGAACAGCCCCCTCCTACAATGAGCAGTTCTTC.